The 2 T cell receptor beta chains in this list originate from one sample, sequenced in a study of blood T cell repertoires in COVID-19 (dated by TCRdb to 2019 to 2021). Receptors were amplified or captured by the immunoSEQ multiplex PCR assay. TCRdb mirrors the immuneACCESS table, restricted to in-frame sequences. Some clones are absent from its copies; in checked studies, under half trace to an unresolved V gene, and the reason for the others is unknown. Recorded for this sample are a few hundred thousand clones; over 75% of them occurred a single time. More than 9% of the sample goes to the ten largest clones. The specimen was PBMCs or T cells enriched from blood (not recorded which). The receptors originated from a young woman who had recovered from COVID-19.

This chain joins TRBV28 and TRBJ1-6; maybe TRBD1 (6 bases). This CDR3 has 17 residues. The V end was cut by 6 bases, the J end by 3 bases, with 18 bases between. CDR1 and CDR2 from the germline V gene are MDHEN and SYDVKM. CDR3 DNA: TGTGCCAGCAGAGATTCACAGGGCTATTTCTATAATTCACCCCTCCACTTT. Protein sequence: CASRDSQGYFYNSPLHF. The full variable domain, rest sourced from reference TRBV28 and TRBJ1-6, is DVKVTQSSRYLVKRTGEKVFLECVQDMDHENMFWYRQDPGLGLRLIYFSYDVKMKEKGDIPEGYSVSREKKERFSLILESASTNQTSMYLCASRDSQGYFYNSPLHFGNGTRLTVT.

This chain connects TRBV7-2 to TRBJ2-2; 8 nucleotides line up with TRBD1. V trimming: 5 bases; J trimming: 1 base; junction bases outside the gene matches: 9. CDR3 size: 17 residues. Germline CDR1 is SGHTA and CDR2 is FQGNSA. The CDR3 sequence: CASSVNRDRMNTGELFF. CDR3 nucleotide sequence: TGTGCCAGCAGCGTAAACCGGGACAGGATGAACACCGGGGAGCTGTTTTTT.